These T cell receptor beta chains were read from a single sample in a study of cytotoxic CD8 clonotypes in ibrutinib-treated CLL. Only in-frame clones appear in the TCRdb table, and some are missing; sequencing was by immunoSEQ multiplex PCR. The repertoire holds roughly 49,000 clones, with around 78% as singletons. The sample consisted of PBMCs, taken after 24 months of ibrutinib treatment. These receptors originate from a human donor with chronic lymphocytic leukemia. CDR3s include the opening cysteine and the closing phenylalanine or tryptophan. The D gene is left open where the match is weak. Clone size is not always given. Where it is, it says once, few, many or a class for expanded clones.

TRBV29-1,TRBD2,TRBJ2-5,once,TGCAGCGTTCAGACTAGCGGGAGAAGAGAGACCCAGTACTTC,CSVQTSGRRETQYF
TRBV6-5,.,TRBJ2-2,.,TGTGCCAGCAGCCCGGTGAAGGGGGACACCGGGGAGCTGTTTTTT,CASSPVKGDTGELFF
TRBV19,.,TRBJ1-5,.,TGTGCCAGTAGTCCTTCCCAGAATCAGCCCCAGCATTTT,CASSPSQNQPQHF
TRBV27,.,TRBJ2-3,.,TGTGCCAGCAGTTTTGAGGGCACAGATACGCAGTATTTT,CASSFEGTDTQYF
TRBV7-9,TRBD1,TRBJ1-2,.,TGTGCCAGCAGCTTTCGCGCAGGGGGAGGCTACACCTTC,CASSFRAGGGYTF
TRBV9,TRBD2,TRBJ2-3,.,TGTGCCAGCAGCGGACACCGGGGAGCGGGAGGAACAGATACGCAGTATTTT,CASSGHRGAGGTDTQYF
TRBV28,.,TRBJ2-1,.,TGTGCCAGCAGTTTATTACAACACGGTGAGCAGTTCTTC,CASSLLQHGEQFF
TRBV11-2,.,TRBJ2-1,.,TGTGCCAGCAGCTTAGATCGGGGAAATGAGCAGTTCTTC,CASSLDRGNEQFF
TRBV19,TRBD1,TRBJ1-1,.,TGTGCCAGTAGTTTTCTACCAGGGGGGCGGACTGAAGCTTTCTTT,CASSFLPGGRTEAFF
TRBV28,TRBD1,TRBJ1-1,.,TGTGCCAGCAGTACGCCCGGACAGGCCAGGGGGTCGAACACTGAAGCTTTCTTT,CASSTPGQARGSNTEAFF
TRBV7-2,.,TRBJ1-4,once,TGTGCCAGCAGCTTATGGGGGGATGAAAAACTGTTTTTT,CASSLWGDEKLFF
TRBV6-1,.,TRBJ2-2,.,TGTGCCAGCAGTGAGCAGGTCCCCACCGGGGAGCTGTTTTTT,CASSEQVPTGELFF
TRBV5-1,.,TRBJ1-1,.,TGCGCCAGCAGCTTGAGGTGGGAGGGAAGCTTCATGTTCGAAGCTTTCTTT,CASSLRWEGSFMFEAFF
TRBV6-6,.,TRBJ2-2,.,TGTGCCAGCAGTGGGACTGGTCCGGGGGGGGAGCTGTTTTTT,CASSGTGPGGELFF
TRBV19,TRBD1,TRBJ2-2,.,TGTGCCAGTAGTACACAGACAGGGGGCACCGGGGAGCTGTTTTTT,CASSTQTGGTGELFF
TRBV7-6,TRBD2,TRBJ2-7,.,TGTGCCAGCAGCTTAGCTCAGGCTAGCGGGGGGTACGAGCAGTACTTC,CASSLAQASGGYEQYF
TRBV7-9,TRBD2,TRBJ2-2,few,TGTGCCAGCAGCCCTGGGACTAGCGGGAGGGCGAACACCGGGGAGCTGTTTTTT,CASSPGTSGRANTGELFF
TRBV14,.,TRBJ2-5,.,TGTGCCAGCAGCCAAGATCTCGGGAAGACCCAGTACTTC,CASSQDLGKTQYF
TRBV11-2,TRBD2,TRBJ2-1,.,TGTGCCAGCAGCTCATCCCTTCTAGCGGGAGGCGGGAATGAGCAGTTCTTC,CASSSSLLAGGGNEQFF
TRBV21-1,.,TRBJ1-1,.,TGTGCCAGCAGTCCATCCCCGGGCCCCAACCCTGGACCTGAAGCTTTCTTT,CASSPSPGPNPGPEAFF
TRBV6-4,TRBD1,TRBJ1-2,.,TGTGCCAGCAGTGAGGGCAGGGGGCGCGGTGGCTACACCTTC,CASSEGRGRGGYTF
TRBV11-2,TRBD1,TRBJ2-1,.,TGTGCCAGCAGCTTAAGGGGACAGGGTTCCCGGGAGAAAGGGTTCTTC,CASSLRGQGSREKGFF
TRBV29-1,.,TRBJ2-1,.,TGCAGCGTTGTTTTTCAGGGCCAACTACGAAGGCAGTTCTTC,CSVVFQGQLRRQFF
TRBV7-2,.,TRBJ2-1,.,TGTGCCAGCAGCTTAGACAGCGGTCGGTACAATGAGCAGTTCTTC,CASSLDSGRYNEQFF
TRBV29-1,TRBD2,TRBJ2-1,.,TGCAGCGTTTACCTAGCGGGAGAGGCCAATGAGCAGTTCTTC,CSVYLAGEANEQFF
TRBV6-5,.,TRBJ1-3,.,TGTGCCAGCGCCCGGGGGGTCACTGGAAACACCATATATTTT,CASARGVTGNTIYF
TRBV2,.,TRBJ2-1,.,TGTGCCAGCAGTTTCGAGGGCCACAATGAGCAGTTCTTC,CASSFEGHNEQFF
TRBV5-1,TRBD1,TRBJ2-7,.,TGCGCCAGCAGCTTAGGAGGACAGGGAACCTACGAGCAGTACTTC,CASSLGGQGTYEQYF
TRBV7-9,.,TRBJ2-7,.,TGTGCCAGCAGCCCAAGGACAGTGAGCTCCTACGAGCAGTACTTC,CASSPRTVSSYEQYF
TRBV19,.,TRBJ1-3,few,TGTGCCAGTAGTATTGGGGGTCCTGGAAACACCATATATTTT,CASSIGGPGNTIYF
TRBV5-1,.,TRBJ2-5,.,TGCGCCAGCAGCTTGTTCACTTTAGAGACCCAGTACTTC,CASSLFTLETQYF
TRBV27,TRBD2,TRBJ2-7,.,TGTGCCAGCAGTTTTCAGCGGGAGGCCTACGAGCAGTACTTC,CASSFQREAYEQYF
TRBV9,TRBD2,TRBJ2-5,few,TGTGCCAGCAGCGTAGAGGGAGGGGAAAAGACCCAGTACTTC,CASSVEGGEKTQYF
TRBV19,.,TRBJ2-5,few,TGTGCCAGTAGTTTCGGACAGTGGCAAGAGACCCAGTACTTC,CASSFGQWQETQYF
TRBV30,.,TRBJ1-5,.,TGTGCCTGGAGAGGTCCGGGGGCGAGGGCCAATCAGCCCCAGCATTTT,CAWRGPGARANQPQHF
TRBV2,TRBD1,TRBJ2-4,.,TGTGCCAGCAGTACCACGGGACAGATGAACATTCAGTACTTC,CASSTTGQMNIQYF
TRBV9,TRBD2,TRBJ2-3,once,TGTGCCAGCAGCGCACTAGCGGGAGGGCCTAATACGCAGTATTTT,CASSALAGGPNTQYF
TRBV5-6,.,TRBJ2-1,.,TGTGCCAGCAGCTTGGCCCCGGGGGCGATCAATGAGCAGTTCTTC,CASSLAPGAINEQFF
TRBV28,.,TRBJ2-7,.,TGTGCCAGCAGTTTAAAGGGCAGCCTGGGATTTAGCTCCTACGAGCAGTACTTC,CASSLKGSLGFSSYEQYF
TRBV4-1,.,TRBJ2-7,.,TGCGCCAGCAGCCCTCAGGGGTCCCTTTACGAGCAGTACTTC,CASSPQGSLYEQYF
TRBV19,.,TRBJ2-3,few,TGTGCCAGTAGTACGGGCACAGATACGCAGTATTTT,CASSTGTDTQYF
TRBV6-5,.,TRBJ2-7,.,TGTGCCAGCAGTTACTCGGGGTTCTACGAGCAGTACTTC,CASSYSGFYEQYF
TRBV4-2,TRBD1,TRBJ2-7,.,TGTGCCAGCAGCCAGGGACAGGGGGACTACGAGCAGTACTTC,CASSQGQGDYEQYF
TRBV29-1,.,TRBJ1-2,.,TGCAGCGCCCAGGACAGTAAGGGCTACACCTTC,CSAQDSKGYTF
TRBV27,.,TRBJ2-1,.,TGTGCCAGCAGTTTAGGTCGATGGGTGGCCTACAATGAGCAGTTCTTC,CASSLGRWVAYNEQFF
TRBV18,.,TRBJ1-1,.,TGTGCCAGCTCACCGATAATGAACACTGAAGCTTTCTTT,CASSPIMNTEAFF
TRBV4-3,TRBD2,TRBJ2-1,once,TGCGCCAGCAGCCAAGACACAGCGGGAGGGTACAATGAGCAGTTCTTC,CASSQDTAGGYNEQFF
TRBV28,.,TRBJ1-2,.,TGTGCCAGCAGTCAAGCAGGCTATGGCTACACCTTC,CASSQAGYGYTF
TRBV2,TRBD2,TRBJ2-3,once,TGTGCCAGCAGTGGGGCTAGCGGGAAGGATACGCAGTATTTT,CASSGASGKDTQYF
TRBV5-6,TRBD2,TRBJ2-1,.,TGTGCCAGCAGCTTGGACGCCGGGACTAGCGGGAGGGCCCCAAATGAGCAGTTCTTC,CASSLDAGTSGRAPNEQFF
TRBV5-5,.,TRBJ1-3,.,TGTGCCAGCAGCTTGGTGCACTCTGGAAACACCATATATTTT,CASSLVHSGNTIYF
TRBV7-3,TRBD2,TRBJ2-7,once,TGTGCCAGCAGCTTAGCCACAGCTCTAGCGGGAGCCACCTACGAGCAGTACTTC,CASSLATALAGATYEQYF
TRBV10-3,.,TRBJ2-1,once,TGTGCCACCGAGGACAATGAGCAGTTCTTC,CATEDNEQFF
TRBV9,.,TRBJ2-3,.,TGTGCCAGCAGCCCGGAGGCCACTAGCACAGATACGCAGTATTTT,CASSPEATSTDTQYF
TRBV6-1,.,TRBJ1-2,.,TGTGCCAGCAGCTTAGGGGTCCACTATGGCTACACCTTC,CASSLGVHYGYTF